This T cell receptor (beta chain) was captured by sequencing in a study of shared clonotypes between healthy human individuals. Whole-study context: The composition of the donors was two women and a few men aged 18 to 49. General study points: The study found lower generation probabilities in non-shared clonotypes than in those shared by all four donors.

Selected positively for CCR7 and CD45RO-negative, naive CD8 cells excluded terminally differentiated effector memory CD45RA+ cells. All donors were healthy HIV-negative adults lacking recent acute infections or vaccinations. Looked up from germline, CDR1 is SQVTM and CDR2 is ANQGSEA. Trimming removed 0 bases from V and 6 bases from J; junction bases left unmatched: 12. The CDR3 runs 17 residues. Here immunoSEQ multiplex PCR was the method, and the copy in TCRdb shows in-frame clones only, minus some. The sample records approximately 2,200,000 clones, under 95% being singletons. Concerning this clone itself: Its antigen is not identified.

V and J are TRBV29-1 and TRBJ2-2; 8 bases fit TRBD2. The TCR comes from a man between 18 and 35 years old in good health. Some clones in this sample may be carry-over from other donors' samples. Material for sequencing was naive CD8+ T cells from PBMCs. The chain's CDR3 is CSVEEPASGRGSGELFF. CDR3 nucleotide sequence: TGCAGCGTTGAAGAGCCTGCCAGCGGGAGAGGTTCCGGGGAGCTGTTTTTT.